A single sample gave rise to the 27 T cell receptor beta chains below, sequenced in a study of blood T cells in healthy people across ages. Primers used in a second PCR of about 7 to 11 cycles were a sample-barcoded 5' primer and a J-beta primer mix. TCRdb redid the calling of the 5' RACE reads with MiXCR, one entry per CDR3 protein. Of under 2 million distinct CDR3 sequences in the sample, around 35% were seen once. What was sequenced was blood. The receptors come from a woman younger than 45 in good health.

This clonotype was detected only a few times. The chain has TRBV5-1 and TRBJ2-7; 8 bases are shared with TRBD1. There are 14 residues in the CDR3. Germline CDR1 SGHRS, CDR2 YFSETQ. The V gene end was trimmed by 4 bases and the J gene end by 2 bases; junction bases not matched to a gene: 5. The CDR3 region has the DNA TGCGCCAGCAGCAAGGGACAGGATCCCTACGAGCAGTACTTC. Translated: CASSKGQDPYEQYF.

Many counts were recorded for this clonotype. The CDR3 here is CASSLANEQYF. The CDR3 nucleotides are TGTGCCAGCAGTTTGGCGAACGAGCAGTACTTC. The chain carries TRBV28 and TRBJ2-7; D gene ambiguous. This CDR3 region has 11 residues. V was clipped by 3 bases and J by 5 bases, with 5 bases between them. CDR1 and CDR2 (germline): MDHEN, SYDVKM.

On this clonotype itself: A junction boundary mismatches the germline segment, possibly from a read error. The rearrangement uses TRBV5-5 and TRBJ1-2; 7 positions match TRBD1. Germline values: CDR1 SGHKS, CDR2 YYEKEE (reference sequence). This CDR3 contains 15 residues. CDR3 region: CVSSVGTALPNGYTF. The CDR3 DNA is TGTGTCAGCAGCGTCGGGACAGCCTTACCGAATGGCTACACCTTC.

This rearrangement joins TRBV7-8 to TRBJ1-1, with a tentative D call TRBD1 (6 bases). The germline V gene has CDR1 SGHVS and CDR2 FQNEAQ. The CDR3 runs to 14 residues. Trimming cost V 6 bases and J 0 bases, with 11 bases left between them. The CDR3 sequence is CASRHRDMNTEAFF. Written as DNA, the CDR3 is TGTGCCAGCAGACACCGGGACATGAACACTGAAGCTTTCTTT.

The V gene is TRBV9, the J gene TRBJ2-2; possibly TRBD2 for D (5 bases). Deletions cut 1 base from V and 3 bases from J, with 10 bases between. This CDR3 has 15 residues. CDR1 SGDLS and CDR2 YYNGEE come from the germline V gene. CDR3 in DNA: TGTGCCAGCAGCGTAACTTCTAGCCACACCGGGGAGCTGTTTTTT. Translated: CASSVTSSHTGELFF.

This clonotype was detected a few times. The V gene is TRBV2, the J gene TRBJ2-7, with 7 bases that match TRBD1. The CDR3 runs to 14 residues. V gave up 4 bases and J gave up 0 bases; unmatched junction bases: 3. In germline, CDR1 is SNHLY, CDR2 FYNNEI. This chain's CDR3 is CASSVGQPSYEQYF. The CDR3 DNA is TGTGCCAGCAGTGTGGGACAGCCCTCCTACGAGCAGTACTTC.

The V gene is TRBV7-2, the J gene TRBJ2-3, with TRBD2 matching over 11 bases. Germline CDR1 and CDR2: SGHTA and FQGNSA. The length of the CDR3 is 18 residues. Trimming cost V 4 bases and J 2 bases; bases outside gene matches: 11. This chain's CDR3 is CASSWRGSGRANTDTQYF. As DNA, the CDR3 is TGTGCCAGCAGCTGGAGGGGTAGCGGGAGGGCAAACACAGATACGCAGTATTTT.

V usage is TRBV20-1 and J usage is TRBJ2-5; possible D gene TRBD2, 5 bases. The DNA matches TRBJ2-7 better at its end, which makes the J call doubtful. The CDR3 spans 11 residues. CDR1 DFQATT and CDR2 SNEGSKA come from the germline V gene (reference sequence). CDR3 in amino acids: CSARSEAEQYF. The CDR3 DNA follows: TGCAGTGCTAGATCGGAGGCCGAGCAGTACTTC.

The chain links TRBV27 to TRBJ2-1; 13 bases map to TRBD2. V shed 8 bases, J shed 7 bases, and the junction held 8 bases outside the gene matches. Per germline, CDR1 MNHEY and CDR2 SMNVEV (reference sequence). CDR3 length equals 15 residues. CDR3 in amino acids: CASASGTSGMNEQFF. CDR3 bases: TGTGCCAGCGCCTCCGGGACTAGCGGGATGAATGAGCAGTTCTTC.

On this clonotype itself: The junction differs from germline at one of its ends, possibly a read error. This chain connects TRBV3-1 to TRBJ2-1; D perhaps matches TRBD1 (6 bases). Germline V gives CDR1 LGHDT, CDR2 YNNKEL (reference sequence). The CDR3 loop spans 15 amino acids. The CDR3 region has the DNA TGTGCCAGCGGCCAAAAAGGGGGCTCCTACAATGAGCAGTTCTTC. Translation gives CASGQKGGSYNEQFF.

The chain recombines TRBV3-1 with TRBJ1-5; D unclear. V lost 5 bases to trimming and J lost 3 bases, with 11 bases between them. CDR3 length: 14 residues. CDR1 and CDR2 (germline): LGHDT, YNNKEL (reference sequence). The CDR3 reads CASSLGLPNQPQHF. The CDR3 DNA sequence: TGTGCCAGCAGCTTGGGCCTCCCCAATCAGCCCCAGCATTTT.

The chain couples TRBV6-1 to TRBJ2-7; D unclear. CDR1 and CDR2 (germline): MNHNS, SASEGT. Between the trimmed V and J ends, which lost 6 bases and 3 bases, there was a span of 27 bases. CDR3 size: 18 residues. CDR3 loop: CASSHGCPPEGKLYEQYF. Written as DNA, the CDR3 is TGTGCCAGCAGCCACGGTTGCCCCCCGGAAGGCAAACTCTACGAGCAGTACTTC.

This clonotype turned up a few times. V is TRBV4-2 and J is TRBJ2-7; D gene uncertain. This CDR3 is built from 14 residues. Germline values: CDR1 LGHNA, CDR2 YNFKEQ. Deletions cut 4 bases from V and 4 bases from J, with 14 bases between. CDR3 DNA sequence: TGTGCCAGCAGCCCCGGGCGTAGCCGTTACGAGCAGTACTTC. Amino acid sequence: CASSPGRSRYEQYF.

The rearrangement joins TRBV5-1 to TRBJ2-7, with unresolved D. Germline V gene sequence: CDR1 SGHRS, CDR2 YFSETQ. This CDR3 region has 14 residues. The V end lost 4 bases, the J end lost 2 bases, and 13 bases lay between the germline ends. The DNA for the CDR3 is TGCGCCAGCAGCCCCGTCGACGGAACCTACGAGCAGTACTTC. Residues: CASSPVDGTYEQYF. Variable domain in full (rest from reference TRBV5-1 and TRBJ2-7): KAGVTQTPRYLIKTRGQQVTLSCSPISGHRSVSWYQQTPGQGLQFLFEYFSETQRNKGNFPGRFSGRQFSNSRSEMNVSTLELGDSALYLCASSPVDGTYEQYFGPGTRLTVT.

This chain joins TRBV29-1 and TRBJ1-2; possible D gene TRBD1, 6 bases. Germline V gene sequence: CDR1 SQVTM, CDR2 ANQGSEA. Trimming removed 5 bases at V and 0 bases at J, with 13 bases between. This CDR3 is 14 amino acids long. CDR3: CSVPRDNPNYGYTF. DNA of the CDR3: TGCAGCGTTCCCCGGGACAACCCTAACTATGGCTACACCTTC.

The chain uses TRBV7-6 and TRBJ2-7, with D possibly being TRBD1 or TRBD2 (7 bases each). This CDR3 is 15 amino acids long. V was pared by 1 base and J by 4 bases, with 14 bases between. Per the germline V gene, CDR1 is SGHVS and CDR2 is FNYEAQ. CDR3 nucleotide sequence: TGTGCCAGCAGCTTAGATGCAGGGGGGGGGTACGAGCAGTACTTC. This sequence encodes CASSLDAGGGYEQYF.

This clonotype occurred many times. A read error may account for a junction end that differs from germline. The J gene is TRBJ2-1, the V gene TRBV5-1; 12 positions match TRBD2. The germline V gene has CDR1 SGHRS and CDR2 YFSETQ. The CDR3 spans 16 residues. The CDR3 region is CASSLASGGAGNEQFF. CDR3 coding DNA: TGTGCCAGCAGCCTGGCTAGCGGGGGGGCGGGTAATGAGCAGTTCTTC. Combining the CDR3 with reference TRBV5-1 and TRBJ2-1 gives the whole variable domain KAGVTQTPRYLIKTRGQQVTLSCSPISGHRSVSWYQQTPGQGLQFLFEYFSETQRNKGNFPGRFSGRQFSNSRSEMNVSTLELGDSALYLCASSLASGGAGNEQFFGPGTRLTVL.

This clonotype was observed once. This chain connects TRBV29-1 to TRBJ1-2; 8 bases align to TRBD1. The CDR3 length is 13 residues. V was pared by 6 bases and J by 6 bases, with 9 bases of the junction left unmatched. CDR1 is SQVTM, CDR2 ANQGSEA, per germline. As DNA, the CDR3 is TGCAGCGTGGGGGACAGGATCGGCAATGGCTACACCTTC. Translated, it gives CSVGDRIGNGYTF.

This chain connects TRBV5-1 to TRBJ2-7, with D tentatively TRBD1 or TRBD2 (5 bases each). From germline, CDR1 is SGHRS and CDR2 YFSETQ. The CDR3 is made up of 19 amino acids. V lost 4 bases and J 0 bases, leaving 26 bases between the germline ends. CDR3 sequence: CASSLNGRGRFISSYEQYF. CDR3 DNA sequence: TGCGCCAGCAGCCTTAATGGACGGGGACGCTTTATAAGCTCCTACGAGCAGTACTTC.

Only a few counts were recorded for this clonotype. The chain uses TRBV6-1 and TRBJ1-2, with D possibly matching TRBD1 (6 bases). The germline V and J ends were trimmed by 0 bases and 8 bases, with 10 bases remaining between them. Germline CDR1 is MNHNS and CDR2 is SASEGT. The CDR3 sequence is 13 residues long. The CDR3 sequence is CASSEAWGQGYTF. DNA of the CDR3: TGTGCCAGCAGTGAAGCTTGGGGGCAGGGCTACACCTTC.

This clonotype has only a few counts. V is TRBV18 and J is TRBJ2-7; 7 nucleotides agree with TRBD2. The V and J ends lost 4 bases and 3 bases, in that order; junction bases with no gene match: 3. In germline, CDR1 is KGHSH, CDR2 LQKENI. The CDR3 has 13 residues. This CDR3 is CASSRERDYEQYF. CDR3 in DNA: TGTGCCAGCTCACGGGAGCGGGACTACGAGCAGTACTTC.

V gene TRBV4-1 combines with J gene TRBJ2-1; weak D call: TRBD1 (5 bases). The V and J ends lost 1 base and 0 bases respectively, with 13 bases between them. This CDR3 is 17 amino acids long. Germline CDR1 MGHRA, CDR2 YSYEKL. CDR3 sequence: CASSQGRGYSSYNEQFF. CDR3 nucleotide sequence: TGCGCCAGCAGCCAAGGAAGGGGCTATAGCTCCTACAATGAGCAGTTCTTC.

This clonotype has a handful of counts. J is TRBJ2-7 and V is TRBV4-1; D may be TRBD2 (7 bases). The ends were cut back, 1 base at V and 3 bases at J, with 16 bases in the middle. The CDR3 loop spans 16 amino acids. CDR1 is MGHRA, CDR2 YSYEKL, per germline. CDR3 residues: CASSQVGGAGHYEQYF. The CDR3 region has the DNA TGCGCCAGCAGCCAAGTCGGAGGAGCGGGACACTACGAGCAGTACTTC.

This chain joins TRBV4-1 and TRBJ1-6, with no clear D. The germline gives CDR1 MGHRA, CDR2 YSYEKL. The CDR3 consists of 15 residues. V lost 1 base to trimming and J lost 14 bases, with 18 bases between them. DNA for the CDR3: TGCGCCAGCAGCCAAGTCGTAGGCGGGTATGCGGCCCTCCACTTT. Translated: CASSQVVGGYAALHF.

A few counts support this clonotype. The rearrangement links TRBV6-6 to TRBJ2-3; D gene uncertain. CDR3 length: 12 residues. Germline CDR1 reads MNHNY; CDR2 reads SVGAGI (reference sequence). The V gene lost 10 bases and the J gene lost 0 bases, with 8 bases spanning the gap. The DNA for the CDR3 is TGTGCCACGGAAGACAGCACAGATACGCAGTATTTT. It codes for CATEDSTDTQYF.

The chain couples TRBV12-3 or TRBV12-4 to TRBJ2-1; 9 bases are shared with TRBD2. V shed 4 bases, J shed 8 bases, and the junction held 9 bases outside the gene matches. This CDR3 region has 15 residues. The CDR3 here is CASSYAGGFPYEQFF. The CDR3 DNA reads as TGTGCCAGCAGTTACGCGGGAGGGTTCCCGTATGAGCAGTTCTTC.

V gene TRBV5-1 combines with J gene TRBJ2-7; D possibly corresponds to TRBD2 (6 bases). Trimming took 7 bases from V and 4 from J, leaving 15 bases between them. CDR3 length: 13 amino acids. Germline V CDR1 and CDR2: SGHRS, YFSETQ. DNA for the CDR3: TGCGCCAGCTGTCGGGGAGGAGGATACGAGCAGTACTTC. This gives the protein CASCRGGGYEQYF.